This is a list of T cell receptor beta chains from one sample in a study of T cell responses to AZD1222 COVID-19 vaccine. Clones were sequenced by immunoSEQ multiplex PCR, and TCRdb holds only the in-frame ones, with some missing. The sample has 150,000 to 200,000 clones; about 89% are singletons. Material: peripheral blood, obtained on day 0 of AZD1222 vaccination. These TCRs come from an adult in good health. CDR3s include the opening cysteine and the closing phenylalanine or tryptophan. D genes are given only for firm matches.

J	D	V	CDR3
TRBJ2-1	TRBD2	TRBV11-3	CASSPTSGRPYNEQFF
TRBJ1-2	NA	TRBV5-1	CASSSTPQGFEGYTF
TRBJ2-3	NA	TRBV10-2	CASSARTAGSTDTQYF
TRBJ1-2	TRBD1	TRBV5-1	CASSVRPGTAYGYTF
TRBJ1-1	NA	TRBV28	CASNTQGHTEAFF
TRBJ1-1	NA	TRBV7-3	CASSLSGEGGTEAFF
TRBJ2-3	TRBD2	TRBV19	CASSQLAGITSTDTQYF
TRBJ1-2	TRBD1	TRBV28	CASSLGTVYGYTF
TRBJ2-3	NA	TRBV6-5	CASAPVGTDTQYF
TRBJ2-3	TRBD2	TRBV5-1	CASSLVVAGVSDGTDTQYF
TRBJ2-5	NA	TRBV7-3	CASSLTGAPETQYF
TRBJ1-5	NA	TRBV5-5	CASSLGGAGNQPQHF
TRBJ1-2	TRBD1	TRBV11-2	CASRPRQGEHYGYTF
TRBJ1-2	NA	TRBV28	CASSNAPQGRYGYTF
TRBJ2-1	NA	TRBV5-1	CASSIRDGAGEQFF
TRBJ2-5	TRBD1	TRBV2	CASSPDRVETQYF
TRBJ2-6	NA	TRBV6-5	CASSYGGAGANVLTF
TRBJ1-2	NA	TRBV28	CASSFPFPSGVGYTF
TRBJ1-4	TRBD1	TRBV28	CASRETGNEKLFF
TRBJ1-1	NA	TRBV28	CASKVGPVNTEAFF
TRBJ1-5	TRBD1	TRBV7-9	CASSRGQLNQPQHF
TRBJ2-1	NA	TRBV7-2	CASSLQARRNEQFF
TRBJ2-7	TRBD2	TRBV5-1	CASSWSSGRLSAYEQYF
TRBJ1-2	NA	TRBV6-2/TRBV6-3	CASSYSGETGGYTF
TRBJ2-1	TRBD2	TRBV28	CASSLLAGEYNEQFF
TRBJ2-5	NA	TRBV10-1	CASSRGRTQETQYF
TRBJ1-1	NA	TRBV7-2	CASSSQGGLNTEAFF
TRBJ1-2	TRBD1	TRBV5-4	CASSLNRDRDYGYTF
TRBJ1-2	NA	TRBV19	CASSIGARNYGYTF
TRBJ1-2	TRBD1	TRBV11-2	CASSLGQGAYGYTF
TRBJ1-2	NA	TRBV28	CISGKNYGYTF
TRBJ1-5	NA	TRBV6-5	CTVSLGGGQPQHF
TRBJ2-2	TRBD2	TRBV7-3	CATRLAGAGELFF
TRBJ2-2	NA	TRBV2	CAGARGEPGELFF
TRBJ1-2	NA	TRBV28	CASSSYYGYTF
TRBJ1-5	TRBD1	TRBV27	CASSFGGQGNQPQHF
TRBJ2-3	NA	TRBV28	CASSLAAGTDTQYF
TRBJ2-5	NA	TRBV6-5	CASSYDRKETQYF
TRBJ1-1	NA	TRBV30	CAWSSGGNTEAFF
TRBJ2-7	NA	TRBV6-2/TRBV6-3	CASSQLRTTGKRAYEQYF
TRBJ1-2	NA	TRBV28	CASSPLDRRARVDGYTF
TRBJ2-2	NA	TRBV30	CAWSGQGILTGELFF
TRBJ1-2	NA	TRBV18	CASSPPIGRGNNYGYTF
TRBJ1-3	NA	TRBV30	CAWSVKPGNTIYF
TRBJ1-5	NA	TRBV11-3	CASSLNTASDTGNQPQHF
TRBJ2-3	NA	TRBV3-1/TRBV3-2	CASTRKVDYLTDTQYF
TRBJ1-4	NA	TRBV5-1	CASRATGFTNEKLFF
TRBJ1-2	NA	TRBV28	CASSGNRIGEGLDYGYTF
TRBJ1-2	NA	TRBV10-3	CAISDDGLGHGYTF
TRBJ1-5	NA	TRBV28	CASSFDFLDQAGQPQHF
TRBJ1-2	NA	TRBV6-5	CASSYSSGSYGYTF
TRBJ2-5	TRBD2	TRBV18	CASSPTSGGYQETQYF